The clone carrying this TCR beta chain has a handful of counts. The sample belongs to a study of CD8 T cells in Susac syndrome. With random hexamers, about 0.45 to 1 ug RNA was reverse transcribed. Amplification of TCR beta CDR3 spanned 54 Vbeta and 13 Jbeta via immunoSEQ multiplex PCR. Using its own MiXCR run on the immunoSEQ multiplex PCR reads, TCRdb lists one record per CDR3 protein. The data show roughly 150,000 distinct CDR3 sequences, 93% seen once. This TCR was recovered from a human donor in good health. Sequencing input: CD4+ T cells from PBMCs.

The CDR3 sequence: CASSSMTTYEQYF. The CDR3 nucleotides read TGCGCCAGCAGCTCAATGACCACCTACGAGCAGTACTTC. The chain recombines TRBV5-1 with TRBJ2-7, with no clear D. The germline V gene encodes CDR1 SGHRS and CDR2 YFSETQ. The CDR3 loop spans 13 amino acids. V was trimmed by 3 bases and J by 2 bases, leaving 9 bases between them.